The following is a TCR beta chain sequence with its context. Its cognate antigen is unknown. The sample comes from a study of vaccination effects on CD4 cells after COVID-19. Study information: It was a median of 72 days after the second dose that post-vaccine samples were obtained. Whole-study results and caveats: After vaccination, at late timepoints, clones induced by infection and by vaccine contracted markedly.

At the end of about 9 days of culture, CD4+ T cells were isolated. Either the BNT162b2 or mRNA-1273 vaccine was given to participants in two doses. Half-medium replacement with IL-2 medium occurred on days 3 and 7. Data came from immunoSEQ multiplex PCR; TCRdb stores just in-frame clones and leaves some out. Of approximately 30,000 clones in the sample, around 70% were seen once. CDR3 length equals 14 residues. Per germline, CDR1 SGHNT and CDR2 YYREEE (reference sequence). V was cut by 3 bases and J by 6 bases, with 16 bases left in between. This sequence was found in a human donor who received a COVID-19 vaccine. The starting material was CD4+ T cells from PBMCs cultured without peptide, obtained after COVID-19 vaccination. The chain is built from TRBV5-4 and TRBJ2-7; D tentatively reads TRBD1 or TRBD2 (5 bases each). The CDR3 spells CASSWDGGRSEQYF. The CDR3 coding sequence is TGTGCCAGCAGCTGGGACGGAGGCCGGAGCGAGCAGTACTTC.